This T cell receptor (beta chain) was obtained from a study of T cells after yellow fever vaccination. With 4 bases clipped from V and 3 bases from J, the junction kept 6 bases outside the gene matches. This CDR3 spans 15 amino acids. Germline V gene lookup returns CDR1 LGHNA and CDR2 YSLEER. TCRdb itself ran the 5' RACE reads through MiXCR, one entry per CDR3 protein. Of 11,000 to 15,000 distinct CDR3 sequences listed, roughly 7.2% are singletons. This clonotype was picked up many times. General study results and limits: Sorted repertoires could include abundant contaminating clonotypes from bulk cells.

The sequences come from PBMCs, either bulk or a sorted T-cell subset (CD4+, CD8+, memory, or dextramer-sorted; not recorded which), collected on the day of the yellow fever booster vaccination. The chain couples TRBV4-3 to TRBJ1-2, with 9 bases matching TRBD1. This TCR was sampled from a man younger than 35 who received the YFV17D yellow fever vaccine. This CDR3 is CASSPRDRDYYGYTF. The CDR3 nucleotides are TGCGCCAGCAGCCCCCGGGACAGGGACTACTATGGCTACACCTTC.